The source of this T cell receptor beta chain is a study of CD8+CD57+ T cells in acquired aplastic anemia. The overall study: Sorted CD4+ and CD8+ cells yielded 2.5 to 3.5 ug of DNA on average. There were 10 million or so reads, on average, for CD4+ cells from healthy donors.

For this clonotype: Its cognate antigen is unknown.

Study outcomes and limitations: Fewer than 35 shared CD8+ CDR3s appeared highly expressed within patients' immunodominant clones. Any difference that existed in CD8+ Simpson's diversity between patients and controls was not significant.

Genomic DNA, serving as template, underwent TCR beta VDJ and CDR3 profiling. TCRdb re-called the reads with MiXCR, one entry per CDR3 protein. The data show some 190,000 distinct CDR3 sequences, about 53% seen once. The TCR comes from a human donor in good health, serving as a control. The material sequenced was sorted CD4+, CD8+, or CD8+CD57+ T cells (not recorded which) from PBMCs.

This CDR3 reads CASSLGRDRANEQFF. The CDR3 nucleotides are TGTGCCAGCAGCTTAGGGCGAGACCGAGCCAATGAGCAGTTCTTC. The chain links TRBV7-3 to TRBJ2-1; D unclear. Germline V gene lookup returns CDR1 SGHTA and CDR2 FQGTGA. This CDR3 is built from 15 residues. Trimming removed 2 bases at V and 6 bases at J, with 14 bases between. The complete variable domain, with remaining parts taken from reference TRBV7-3 and TRBJ2-1, reads GAGVSQTPSNKVTEKGKYVELRCDPISGHTALYWYRQSLGQGPEFLIYFQGTGAADDSGLPNDRFFAVRPEGSVSTLKIQRTERGDSAVYLCASSLGRDRANEQFFGPGTRLTVL.